One and the same sample provided the 28 T cell receptor beta chains below, sequenced in a study of cytomegalovirus exposure and HLA in healthy donors. Primers for the PCR totalled 60 Vbeta and 13 Jbeta. The assay was immunoSEQ multiplex PCR, and TCRdb's table has in-frame clones only and misses some. The sample lists tens of thousands of clones; less than 85% were seen once. The sample was PBMCs. The receptors come from a young woman in good health and CMV-seronegative.

This clone was counted a single time. The chain couples TRBV15 to TRBJ2-3; 7 nucleotides line up with TRBD2. V dropped 0 bases and J dropped 1; count of bases not matched to a gene: 4. This CDR3 spans 16 amino acids. The germline V gene encodes CDR1 LNHNV and CDR2 YYDKDF (reference sequence). CDR3 bases: TGTGCCACCAGCAGAGATAGGAGCGGGGGCACAGATACGCAGTATTTT. It codes for CATSRDRSGGTDTQYF.

CDR3 amino acids: CASSETSGPNEQFF. CDR3 DNA: TGTGCCAGCAGTGAGACTAGCGGGCCCAATGAGCAGTTCTTC. The chain combines TRBV6-4 with TRBJ2-1, with 10 positions matching TRBD2. The trim removed 3 bases at V and 6 bases at J, leaving 2 bases unmatched. The V gene's germline CDR1 is MRHNA and CDR2 SNTAGT. CDR3 length: 14 residues.

The rearrangement joins TRBV6-6 to TRBJ1-5; no clear D gene. Germline values: CDR1 MNHNY, CDR2 SVGAGI (reference sequence). Trimming stripped 2 bases from V and 4 bases from J, with 6 bases between. The CDR3 sequence is 13 residues long. In DNA, the CDR3 is TGTGCCAGCAGTTACGGGCAGAATCAGCCCCAGCATTTT. Amino acids: CASSYGQNQPQHF.

The chain joins TRBV6-6 to TRBJ1-2, with 7 bases identical to TRBD1. After removal of 7 bases from V and 2 bases from J, the junction contained 10 bases not matched to a gene. CDR3 size: 15 residues. Per the germline V gene, CDR1 is MNHNY and CDR2 is SVGAGI (reference sequence). DNA for the CDR3: TGTGCCAGCACCGACAGGGTGGGAGTGAACTATGGCTACACCTTC. Residues: CASTDRVGVNYGYTF.

This clone was seen a handful of times. The chain joins TRBV5-1 to TRBJ1-6, with D perhaps TRBD1 (5 bases). Trimming removed 0 bases from V and 7 bases from J, with 14 bases in between. Germline-derived CDR1 and CDR2 are SGHRS and YFSETQ. The CDR3 loop spans 16 amino acids. The CDR3 here is CASSLAVGDGNSPLHF. The CDR3, as DNA: TGCGCCAGCAGCTTGGCCGTAGGGGATGGGAATTCACCCCTCCACTTT.

This clone was seen a few times. The chain carries TRBV28 and TRBJ2-2; D perhaps matches TRBD2 (6 bases). V lost 3 bases and J lost 7, with 15 bases in between. CDR1 and CDR2 (germline): MDHEN, SYDVKM. This CDR3 has 15 residues. CDR3: CASSLRPGEHGELFF. The CDR3 bases are TGTGCCAGCAGTTTGAGGCCGGGGGAACACGGGGAGCTGTTTTTT.

The V call is TRBV19, the J call TRBJ2-1; D is possibly TRBD2 (6 bases). Germline-derived CDR1 and CDR2 are LNHDA and SQIVND (reference sequence). Trimming removed 6 bases from V and 15 bases from J, with 21 bases in between. The CDR3 runs 13 residues. The DNA of the CDR3 is TGTGCCAGTAGACTAACGCTAGCGAGCAGAGCGTTCTTC. Its protein is CASRLTLASRAFF.

The V and J genes are TRBV5-1 and TRBJ2-5; TRBD1 agrees at 9 bases. J lost 5 bases, V lost 2 bases, and 10 bases had no gene match. The length of the CDR3 is 16 residues. Germline V gene data show CDR1 as SGHRS and CDR2 as YFSETQ. The CDR3 DNA follows: TGCGCCAGCAGCTTAAGTCTTGGGACAGGGTCCGAGACCCAGTACTTC. It is translated as CASSLSLGTGSETQYF.

The CDR3 bases are TGCGCCAGCAGCTCCAGTACTCGGTTAGCGGGAGGTTACAATGAGCAGTTCTTC. This encodes CASSSSTRLAGGYNEQFF. The rearrangement uses TRBV5-1 and TRBJ2-1; TRBD2 matches 10 bases. This CDR3 spans 18 amino acids. Germline trimming cut 3 bases from V and 4 bases from J; bases unmatched to any gene: 13. Germline loops: CDR1 SGHRS, CDR2 YFSETQ.

The CDR3 spells CASSFNSNQPQHF. For the CDR3, the DNA is TGTGCCAGCAGTTTCAATAGCAATCAGCCCCAGCATTTT. This rearrangement joins TRBV27 to TRBJ1-5; D unresolved. The germline V gene encodes CDR1 MNHEY and CDR2 SMNVEV (reference sequence). Trimming stripped 3 bases from V and 0 bases from J, with 3 bases between. This CDR3 has 13 amino acids.

The CDR3 DNA sequence: TGTGCCAGCAGCGAACAGGAGGGGGCCACTGAAGCTTTCTTT. This gives the protein CASSEQEGATEAFF. The V call is TRBV2, the J call TRBJ1-1, with 7 nucleotides matching TRBD1. Per germline, CDR1 SNHLY and CDR2 FYNNEI. This CDR3 is 14 amino acids long. J lost 4 bases, V lost 6 bases, and 8 bases had no gene match.

This chain uses TRBV28 with TRBJ2-5, with 8 bases fitting TRBD2. Losses at the gene ends were 3 bases for V and 1 base for J; bases not matched to a gene: 4. Germline CDR1 and CDR2: MDHEN and SYDVKM. The CDR3 contains 15 residues. In nucleotides, the CDR3 is TGTGCCAGCAGTTTCGCTAGCGGGTCCCAAGAGACCCAGTACTTC. Protein sequence: CASSFASGSQETQYF.

V is TRBV28 and J is TRBJ1-4; D unclear. Per germline, CDR1 MDHEN and CDR2 SYDVKM. The length of the CDR3 is 15 residues. V was trimmed by 5 bases and J by 8 bases, leaving 18 bases between them. The CDR3 reads CASSPLSGFGEKLFF. The CDR3 DNA follows: TGTGCCAGCAGTCCCCTGTCGGGGTTTGGGGAAAAACTGTTTTTT.

This clone was seen a few times. The genes are TRBV6-5 and TRBJ2-3; no reliable D call. CDR3 size: 13 residues. V lost 8 bases to trimming and J lost 0 bases, with 9 bases between them. Germline V gives CDR1 MNHEY, CDR2 SVGAGI. The CDR3 DNA reads TGTGCCAGCTGCGCCCCTAGCACAGATACGCAGTATTTT. Translating gives CASCAPSTDTQYF.

The genes are TRBV28 and TRBJ2-3; TRBD2 matches 10 bases. This CDR3 is built from 20 residues. V lost 4 bases to trimming and J lost 3 bases; unmatched junction nucleotides: 19. Germline assignment: CDR1 MDHEN and CDR2 SYDVKM. CDR3 protein: CASSSTPLVSGREKTDTQYF. As DNA, the CDR3 is TGTGCCAGCAGTTCCACCCCCCTAGTGAGCGGGAGGGAGAAGACAGATACGCAGTATTTT.

V gene TRBV5-1 combines with J gene TRBJ2-1; 9 positions match TRBD2. The germline V gene encodes CDR1 SGHRS and CDR2 YFSETQ. The CDR3 loop spans 17 amino acids. V trimming: 2 bases; J trimming: 3 bases; junction bases outside the gene matches: 9. The DNA for the CDR3 is TGCGCCAGCAGCTTACCCGGGACTAGCCTGAACTACAATGAGCAGTTCTTC. It encodes CASSLPGTSLNYNEQFF.

This chain links TRBV30 with TRBJ2-5; 11 bases align to TRBD2. With 7 bases clipped from V and 5 bases from J, the junction kept 6 bases outside the gene matches. Germline V lookup: CDR1 GTSNPN, CDR2 SVGIG (reference sequence). The CDR3 is 13 amino acids. The CDR3 spells CASLAGGGETQYF. The CDR3 nucleotides read TGTGCCTCCCTAGCGGGAGGTGGCGAGACCCAGTACTTC.

The rearrangement uses TRBV5-1 and TRBJ1-3, with a weak D call TRBD1 (5 bases). The CDR3 is 15 residues long. Germline V gene sequence: CDR1 SGHRS, CDR2 YFSETQ. Trimming took 0 bases from V and 1 from J, leaving 8 bases between them. The CDR3 loop reads CASSLAQGSGNTIYF. CDR3 DNA: TGCGCCAGCAGCTTGGCCCAGGGATCTGGAAACACCATATATTTT.

The chain uses TRBV6-1 and TRBJ1-1; 9 bases match TRBD1. The junction had 1 base not matched to a gene; V was cut back by 4 bases and J by 4 bases. The length of the CDR3 is 13 residues. The V gene's germline CDR1 is MNHNS and CDR2 SASEGT. CDR3 residues: CASSATGGTEAFF. CDR3 bases: TGTGCCAGCAGTGCGACAGGGGGCACTGAAGCTTTCTTT.

This clone came up a few times. The rearrangement links TRBV19 to TRBJ2-7; TRBD1 agrees at 11 bases. J gave up 6 bases and V 4 bases, and 8 bases lay outside the gene matches. The CDR3 spans 15 residues. Germline CDR1 LNHDA, CDR2 SQIVND (reference sequence). CDR3 protein: CASSTGTGGGGEQYF. The CDR3 nucleotides are TGTGCCAGTAGTACCGGGACAGGGGGAGGAGGCGAGCAGTACTTC.

J is TRBJ2-1 and V is TRBV30, with 8 bases aligning to TRBD2. CDR1 GTSNPN and CDR2 SVGIG come from the germline V gene (reference sequence). CDR3 length equals 14 residues. The J segment lost 7 bases and the V segment lost 5 bases, leaving 10 bases of the junction unmatched. As DNA, the CDR3 is TGTGCCTGGGGGGGTAGCGGGATCACGAATGAGCAGTTCTTC. It is translated as CAWGGSGITNEQFF.

This clone has just one count. The chain is built from TRBV5-1 and TRBJ2-1; the match to TRBD2 covers 8 bases. The ends lost 4 bases at V and 6 bases at J; junction bases unmatched: 18. The CDR3 is 18 residues long. Germline CDR1 and CDR2: SGHRS and YFSETQ. This CDR3 reads CASSPGLYPGGPSNEQFF. The CDR3 coding sequence is TGCGCCAGCAGCCCCGGCCTCTACCCGGGAGGGCCTAGCAATGAGCAGTTCTTC. The complete variable domain, with remaining parts taken from reference TRBV5-1 and TRBJ2-1, reads KAGVTQTPRYLIKTRGQQVTLSCSPISGHRSVSWYQQTPGQGLQFLFEYFSETQRNKGNFPGRFSGRQFSNSRSEMNVSTLELGDSALYLCASSPGLYPGGPSNEQFFGPGTRLTVL.

The rearrangement joins TRBV19 to TRBJ2-7; 13 bases fit TRBD2. The CDR3 contains 17 residues. The germline V gene encodes CDR1 LNHDA and CDR2 SQIVND (reference sequence). The ends lost 4 bases at V and 5 bases at J; junction bases unmatched: 11. The CDR3: CASSTGLAGIPLNEQYF. The CDR3 DNA reads as TGTGCCAGTAGTACGGGACTAGCGGGGATCCCTCTGAACGAGCAGTACTTC.

This chain links TRBV10-3 with TRBJ1-2, with D perhaps matching TRBD1 (6 bases). Trimming stripped 2 bases from V and 7 bases from J, with 23 bases between. This CDR3 region has 17 residues. The germline gives CDR1 ENHRY, CDR2 SYGVKD. CDR3 residues: CAISEPEGLGGQSGYTF. The CDR3 DNA follows: TGTGCCATCAGTGAGCCCGAGGGTCTGGGGGGGCAGAGTGGCTACACCTTC.

This clone was seen only a few times. This rearrangement joins TRBV5-6 to TRBJ2-5; D may be TRBD1 (6 bases). CDR3 size: 15 residues. Trimming shortened V by 4 bases and J by 5 bases, and 18 bases separated the two germline ends. Germline V CDR1 and CDR2: SGHDT, YYEEEE. CDR3 residues: CASSGGSQEVETQYF. In DNA form, the CDR3 reads TGTGCCAGCAGCGGGGGCTCACAGGAGGTGGAGACCCAGTACTTC. The full variable domain, in which reference TRBV5-6 and TRBJ2-5 provide the parts outside the CDR3, is DAGVTQSPTHLIKTRGQQVTLRCSPKSGHDTVSWYQQALGQGPQFIFQYYEEEERQRGNFPDRFSGHQFPNYSSELNVNALLLGDSALYLCASSGGSQEVETQYFGPGTRLLVL.

The chain joins TRBV7-3 to TRBJ2-1, with 14 bases matching TRBD2. Germline V lookup: CDR1 SGHTA, CDR2 FQGTGA. CDR3 size: 20 residues. Trimming removed 1 base from V and 2 bases from J; junction bases left unmatched: 10. The CDR3 sequence is CASSLNRGLAGGPPYNEQFF. The DNA of the CDR3 is TGTGCCAGCAGCTTAAACCGCGGACTAGCGGGAGGTCCTCCCTACAATGAGCAGTTCTTC. Drawing the rest from reference TRBV7-3 and TRBJ2-1, the complete variable domain is GAGVSQTPSNKVTEKGKYVELRCDPISGHTALYWYRQSLGQGPEFLIYFQGTGAADDSGLPNDRFFAVRPEGSVSTLKIQRTERGDSAVYLCASSLNRGLAGGPPYNEQFFGPGTRLTVL.

The V call is TRBV13, the J call TRBJ2-3; D possibly corresponds to TRBD2 (5 bases). Per the germline V gene, CDR1 is PRHDT and CDR2 is FYEKMQ (reference sequence). Trimming pared 4 bases from V and 1 base from J, leaving 12 bases between. The CDR3 is 15 amino acids. The CDR3 sequence: CASSSRESRTDTQYF. The DNA of the CDR3 is TGTGCCAGCAGCTCGAGGGAGTCCCGCACAGATACGCAGTATTTT.

This clone has just a few counts. This rearrangement joins TRBV18 to TRBJ1-2; D might be TRBD1 (5 bases). Germline CDR1 KGHSH, CDR2 LQKENI. The length of the CDR3 is 13 residues. The V end lost 1 base, the J end lost 8 bases, and 11 bases lay between the germline ends. The chain's CDR3 is CASSPQDNQGYTF. The CDR3 DNA follows: TGTGCCAGCTCACCACAGGACAACCAGGGCTACACCTTC.